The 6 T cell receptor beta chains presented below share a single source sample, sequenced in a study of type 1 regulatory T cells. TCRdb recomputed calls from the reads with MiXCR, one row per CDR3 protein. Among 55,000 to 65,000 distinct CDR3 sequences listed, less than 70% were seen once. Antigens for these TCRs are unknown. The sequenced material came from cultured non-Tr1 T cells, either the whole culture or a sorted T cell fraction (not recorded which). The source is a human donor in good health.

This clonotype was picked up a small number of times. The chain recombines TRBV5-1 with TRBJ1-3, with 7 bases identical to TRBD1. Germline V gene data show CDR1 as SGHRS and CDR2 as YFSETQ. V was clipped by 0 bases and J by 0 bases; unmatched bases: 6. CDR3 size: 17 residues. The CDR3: CASSLVGGRISGNTIYF. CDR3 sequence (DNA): TGCGCCAGCAGCTTGGTAGGGGGCCGGATCTCTGGAAACACCATATATTTT.

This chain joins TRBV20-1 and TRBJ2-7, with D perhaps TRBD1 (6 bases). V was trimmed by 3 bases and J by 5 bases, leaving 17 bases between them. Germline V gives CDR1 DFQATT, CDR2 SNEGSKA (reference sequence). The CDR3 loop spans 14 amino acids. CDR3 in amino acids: CSARGARGHHEQYF. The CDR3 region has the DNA TGCAGTGCTAGGGGGGCCCGAGGACATCACGAGCAGTACTTC.

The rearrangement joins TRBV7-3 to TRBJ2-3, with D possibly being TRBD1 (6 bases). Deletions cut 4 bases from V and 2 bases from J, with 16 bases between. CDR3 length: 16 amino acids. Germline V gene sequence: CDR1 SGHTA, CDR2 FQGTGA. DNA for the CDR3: TGTGCCAGCAGCTCAGGGGTTTTGGGTCCCACAGATACGCAGTATTTT. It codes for CASSSGVLGPTDTQYF. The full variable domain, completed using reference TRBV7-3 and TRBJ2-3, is GAGVSQTPSNKVTEKGKYVELRCDPISGHTALYWYRQSLGQGPEFLIYFQGTGAADDSGLPNDRFFAVRPEGSVSTLKIQRTERGDSAVYLCASSSGVLGPTDTQYFGPGTRLTVL.

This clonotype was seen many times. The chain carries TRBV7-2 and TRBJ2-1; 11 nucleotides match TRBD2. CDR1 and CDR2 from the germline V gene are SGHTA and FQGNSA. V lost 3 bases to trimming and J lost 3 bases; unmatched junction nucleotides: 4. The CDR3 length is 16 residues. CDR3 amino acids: CASSFTGTSGYNEQFF. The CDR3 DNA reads TGTGCCAGCAGCTTCACCGGGACTAGCGGCTACAATGAGCAGTTCTTC.

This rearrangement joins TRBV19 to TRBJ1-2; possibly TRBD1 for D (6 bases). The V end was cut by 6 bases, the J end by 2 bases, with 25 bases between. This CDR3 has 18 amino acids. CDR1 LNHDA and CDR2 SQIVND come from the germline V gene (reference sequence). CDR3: CASRLNSWSGQGNYGYTF. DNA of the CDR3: TGTGCCAGTAGACTAAACTCCTGGTCCGGGCAGGGGAACTATGGCTACACCTTC.

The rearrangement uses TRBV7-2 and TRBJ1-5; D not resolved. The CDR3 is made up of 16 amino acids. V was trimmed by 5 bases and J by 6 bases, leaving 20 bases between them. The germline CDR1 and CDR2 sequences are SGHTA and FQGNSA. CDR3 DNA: TGTGCCAGCAGCCCTCAAACGCCAGGACTCGGTCAGCCCCAGCATTTT. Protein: CASSPQTPGLGQPQHF.